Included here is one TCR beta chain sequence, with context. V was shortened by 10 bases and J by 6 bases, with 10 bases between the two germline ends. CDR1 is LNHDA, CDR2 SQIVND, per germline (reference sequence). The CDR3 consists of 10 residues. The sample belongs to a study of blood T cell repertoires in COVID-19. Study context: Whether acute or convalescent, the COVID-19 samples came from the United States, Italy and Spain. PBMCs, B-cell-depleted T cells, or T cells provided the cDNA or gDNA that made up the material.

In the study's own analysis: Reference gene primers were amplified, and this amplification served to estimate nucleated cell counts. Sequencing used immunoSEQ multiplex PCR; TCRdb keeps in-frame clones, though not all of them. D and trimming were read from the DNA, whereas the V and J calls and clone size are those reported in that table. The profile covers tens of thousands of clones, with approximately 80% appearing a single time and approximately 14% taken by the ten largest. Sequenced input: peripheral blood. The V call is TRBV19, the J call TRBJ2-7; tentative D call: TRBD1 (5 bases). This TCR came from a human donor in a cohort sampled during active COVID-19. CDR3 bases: TGTGCCAATAGGGGCCGCGAGCAGTACTTC. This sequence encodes CANRGREQYF.